Below, one T cell receptor beta chain is given with its context. Its cognate antigen is unknown. These data originate in a study of T-cell reconstitution after alpha-beta-depleted transplantation in children. Study-level points and caveats: High day-60 TCRbeta diversity in some patients came from surviving recipient T cells and thymic progenitors. By about two months after transplant, alpha-beta T cells reportedly arose from several hundred graft clones that had expanded. It was newly produced T cells that mostly accounted for T-cell counts and diversity one year after transplant.

Using unique molecular identifiers, the investigators prepared the TCRbeta library. TCRdb ran MiXCR on the PCR reads and lists one entry per CDR3 protein. The data hold around 800,000 distinct CDR3 sequences, with around 15% observed a single time. Germline CDR1 and CDR2: SGDLS and YYNGEE. V was clipped by 4 bases and J by 0 bases, with 12 bases between them. The CDR3 has 15 residues. The receptor's source is a male patient younger than 18 who had a stem cell transplant for acute lymphoblastic leukemia, so the T cells may come from the graft donor. The starting material was PBMCs, mostly from graft donor cells, obtained 360 days after TCRalphabeta/CD19-depleted stem cell transplant. The chain has TRBV9 and TRBJ2-3; D is unresolved. As DNA, the CDR3 is TGTGCCAGCAGCTTCAGTTGGTCTAGCACAGATACGCAGTATTTT. Encoded protein: CASSFSWSSTDTQYF.